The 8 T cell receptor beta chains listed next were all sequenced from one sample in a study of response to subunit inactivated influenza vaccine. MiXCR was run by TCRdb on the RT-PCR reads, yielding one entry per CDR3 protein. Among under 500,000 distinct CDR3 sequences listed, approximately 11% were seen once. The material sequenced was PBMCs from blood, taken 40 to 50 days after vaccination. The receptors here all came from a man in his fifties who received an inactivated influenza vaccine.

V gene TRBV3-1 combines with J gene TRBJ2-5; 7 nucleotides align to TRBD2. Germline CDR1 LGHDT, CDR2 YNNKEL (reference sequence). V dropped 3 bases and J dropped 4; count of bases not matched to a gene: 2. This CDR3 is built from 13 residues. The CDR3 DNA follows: TGTGCCAGCAGCCAGCTAGCGGCAGAGACCCAGTACTTC. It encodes CASSQLAAETQYF.

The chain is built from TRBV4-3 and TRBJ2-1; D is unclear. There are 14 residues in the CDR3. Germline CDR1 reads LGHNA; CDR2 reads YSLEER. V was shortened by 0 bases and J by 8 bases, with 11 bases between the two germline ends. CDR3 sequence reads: CASSQDWAFDEQFF. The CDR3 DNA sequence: TGCGCCAGCAGCCAAGATTGGGCTTTCGATGAGCAGTTCTTC.

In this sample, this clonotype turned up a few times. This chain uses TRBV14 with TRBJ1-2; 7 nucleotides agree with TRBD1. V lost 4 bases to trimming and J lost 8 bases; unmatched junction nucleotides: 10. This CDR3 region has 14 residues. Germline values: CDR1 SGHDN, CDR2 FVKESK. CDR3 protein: CASSLPDRVEGYTF. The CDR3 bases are TGTGCCAGCAGCCTCCCCGACAGGGTCGAGGGCTACACCTTC.

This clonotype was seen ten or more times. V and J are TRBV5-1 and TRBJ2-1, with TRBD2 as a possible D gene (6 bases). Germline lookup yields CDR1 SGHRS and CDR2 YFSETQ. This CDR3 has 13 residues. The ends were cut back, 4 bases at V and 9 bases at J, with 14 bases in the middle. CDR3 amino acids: CASSRTGLPEQFF. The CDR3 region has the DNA TGCGCCAGCAGCCGCACGGGACTCCCTGAGCAGTTCTTC. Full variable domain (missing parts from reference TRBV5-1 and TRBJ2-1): KAGVTQTPRYLIKTRGQQVTLSCSPISGHRSVSWYQQTPGQGLQFLFEYFSETQRNKGNFPGRFSGRQFSNSRSEMNVSTLELGDSALYLCASSRTGLPEQFFGPGTRLTVL.

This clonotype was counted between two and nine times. The CDR3 DNA reads as TGCGCCAGCAGCTTGGTACCAGGGGATGAGCAGTACTTC. It specifies CASSLVPGDEQYF. The V gene is TRBV5-1, the J gene TRBJ2-7; D might be TRBD1 (6 bases). CDR1 is SGHRS and CDR2 is YFSETQ in the germline V gene. V was pared by 0 bases and J by 7 bases, with 11 bases between. The CDR3 is 13 amino acids.

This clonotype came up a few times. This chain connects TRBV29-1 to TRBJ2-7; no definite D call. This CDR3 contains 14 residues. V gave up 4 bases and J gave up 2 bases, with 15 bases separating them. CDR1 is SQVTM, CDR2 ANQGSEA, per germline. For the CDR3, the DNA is TGCAGCGTTGTCGGGCCAACTGGAGCCTACGAGCAGTACTTC. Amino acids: CSVVGPTGAYEQYF.

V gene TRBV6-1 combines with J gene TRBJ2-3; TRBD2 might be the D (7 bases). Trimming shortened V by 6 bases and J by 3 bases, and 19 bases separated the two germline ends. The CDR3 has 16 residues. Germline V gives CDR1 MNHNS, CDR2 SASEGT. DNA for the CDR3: TGTGCCAGCAGAGATGGGAGGGGGGGCCGTACAGATACGCAGTATTTT. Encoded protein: CASRDGRGGRTDTQYF.

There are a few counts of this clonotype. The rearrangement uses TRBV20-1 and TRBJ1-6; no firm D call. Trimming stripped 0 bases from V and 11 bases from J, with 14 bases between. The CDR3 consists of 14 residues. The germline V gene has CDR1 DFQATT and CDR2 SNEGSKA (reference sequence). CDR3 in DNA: TGCAGTGCTAGAGACCCAATGGAGAGGACACCCCTCCACTTT. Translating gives CSARDPMERTPLHF.